This TCR beta chain was identified during a study of spatial heterogeneity in lung cancer. This clonotype was seen ten or more times. Its target is not known. The library was built for alpha chains, so this beta chain is an off-target read and its size means little. TCRdb redid the calling of the 5' RACE reads with MiXCR, one entry per CDR3 protein. The sample shows roughly 18,000 distinct CDR3 sequences, roughly 5.7% of them seen only once. Overall study findings and caveats: Intratumoral expanded alpha and beta TCR counts were found to track tumor mutation counts. Numbers of ubiquitous and regional expanded TCRs tracked ubiquitous and regional nonsynonymous mutation counts, respectively.

Regarding time point: sample taken at primary tumor resection. The donor group consisted of 72 patients who had untreated, early-stage non-small cell lung cancer. This CDR3 comprises 12 residues. The junction had 6 bases not matched to a gene; V was cut back by 11 bases and J by 3 bases. Germline V gene data show CDR1 as ENHRY and CDR2 as SYGVKD. This chain links TRBV10-3 with TRBJ2-5, with TRBD1 matching 7 bases. The starting material was lung tumor tissue, obtained at surgery. The TCR originated in a female donor with early-stage non-small cell lung cancer. The CDR3 bases are TGTGCCGTCGGGACAGCCGAAGAGACCCAGTACTTC. This gives the protein CAVGTAEETQYF.